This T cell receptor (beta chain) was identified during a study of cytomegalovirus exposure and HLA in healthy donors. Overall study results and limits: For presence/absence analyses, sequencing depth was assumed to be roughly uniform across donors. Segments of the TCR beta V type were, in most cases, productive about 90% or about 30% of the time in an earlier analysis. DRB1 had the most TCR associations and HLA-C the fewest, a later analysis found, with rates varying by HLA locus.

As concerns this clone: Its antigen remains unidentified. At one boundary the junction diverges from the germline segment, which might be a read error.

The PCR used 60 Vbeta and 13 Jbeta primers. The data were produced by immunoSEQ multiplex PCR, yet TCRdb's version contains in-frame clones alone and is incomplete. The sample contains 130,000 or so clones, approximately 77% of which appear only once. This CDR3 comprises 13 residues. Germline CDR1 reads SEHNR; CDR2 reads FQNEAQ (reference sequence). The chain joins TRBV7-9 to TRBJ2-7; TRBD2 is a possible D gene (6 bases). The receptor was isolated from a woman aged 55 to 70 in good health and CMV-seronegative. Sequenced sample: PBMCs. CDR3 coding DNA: TGTTCCAGCAGCTTCTCCCTCGGGGGCGAGCAGTACTTC. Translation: CSSSFSLGGEQYF.